This T cell receptor (beta chain) was documented in a study of radiation and T cells in renal cell carcinoma. TCRdb keeps only in-frame clones here, not all; method: immunoSEQ multiplex PCR. The sample holds 14,000 or so clones, around three fifths seen once. CDR3 length: 14 residues. Germline V gene lookup returns CDR1 MNHNS and CDR2 SASEGT. Trimming took off 8 bases at V and 5 bases at J, with 16 bases between the two ends. Sample treatment: 15 Gy SBRT to primary tumor, nephrectomy 4 weeks later. Nephrectomy followed 15 Gy stereotactic body radiation by 4 weeks. Study-wide points: In blood, top tumor clones expanded by 2 weeks, shrinking by 4. Irradiated tumors had higher TCR clonality than control tumors.

Comment on this clone: Its antigen remains unknown.

Sequences were derived from tumor tissue, sampled from a patient whose treatment included radiotherapy and nephrectomy. The receptor comes from a woman in her seventies with renal cell carcinoma. This sequence joins TRBV6-1 and TRBJ1-5; D gene unclear. The CDR3 spells CASESGRVHQPQHF. As DNA, the CDR3 is TGTGCCAGCGAAAGTGGTAGGGTCCATCAGCCCCAGCATTTT.